This T cell receptor beta chain was observed in a study of T cells in Graves' hyperthyroidism and ophthalmopathy. The CDR3 length is 18 residues. Germline V gene sequence: CDR1 LGHDT, CDR2 YNNKEL (reference sequence). The V gene lost 0 bases and the J gene lost 4 bases, with 21 bases spanning the gap. The source material, RNA transcripts, was used to amplify TCR beta CDR3 regions. HTBI primers were employed in a first-round RT-PCR of the TCR CDR3. TCRdb re-derived calls from the multiplex PCR reads in MiXCR, one entry per CDR3 protein. This table holds more than 50,000 distinct CDR3 sequences, roughly 49% found once.

V and J are TRBV3-1 and TRBJ1-2; a weak D match, TRBD1 (5 bases). This clonotype was obtained from a young woman with Graves' ophthalmopathy. The material sequenced was blood. CDR3 nucleotide sequence: TGTGCCAGCAGCCAAGATTCGGTCTGGGCAGGGAGCGGCTATGGCTACACCTTC. It specifies CASSQDSVWAGSGYGYTF.